Detailed here is one T cell receptor beta chain. CDR3 length: 14 residues. Germline assignment: CDR1 SNHLY and CDR2 FYNNEI. After removal of 11 bases from V and 5 bases from J, the junction contained 8 bases not matched to a gene. The data were taken from a study of OX40 agonist ivuxolimab in advanced cancers. Overall study context: From roughly 23 to 85 years was the age range, with a mean of around 56 years, and around 83% were male.

Repertoires were generated with immunoSEQ multiplex PCR, while TCRdb's copy carries only in-frame clones and drops some. The table lists around 25,000 clones, about 81% of them singletons. This clonotype was obtained from an adult with an advanced solid tumor such as melanoma, head and neck, liver or kidney cancer. The chain links TRBV2 to TRBJ2-1; 11 nucleotides agree with TRBD2. The input for sequencing was CD4+ or CD8+ T cells sorted from blood, taken in a trial of the OX40 agonist ivuxolimab. The CDR3 sequence: CAGSSGRSHNEQFF. In DNA, the CDR3 is TGTGCCGGATCTAGCGGGAGGTCACACAATGAGCAGTTCTTC. Looking up the rest from reference TRBV2 and TRBJ2-1 gives the full variable domain: EPEVTQTPSHQVTQMGQEVILRCVPISNHLYFYWYRQILGQKVEFLVSFYNNEISEKSEIFDDQFSVERPDGSNFTLKIRSTKLEDSAMYFCAGSSGRSHNEQFFGPGTRLTVL.